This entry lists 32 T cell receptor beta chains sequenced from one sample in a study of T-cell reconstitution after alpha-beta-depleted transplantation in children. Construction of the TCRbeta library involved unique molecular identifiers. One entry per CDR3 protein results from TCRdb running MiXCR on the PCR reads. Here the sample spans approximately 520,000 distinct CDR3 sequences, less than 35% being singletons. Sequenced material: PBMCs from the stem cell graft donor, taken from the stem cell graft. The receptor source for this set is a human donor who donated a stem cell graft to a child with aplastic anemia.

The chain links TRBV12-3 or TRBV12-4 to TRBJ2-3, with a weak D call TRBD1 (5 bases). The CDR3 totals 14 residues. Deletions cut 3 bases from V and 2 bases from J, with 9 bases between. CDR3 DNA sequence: TGTGCCAGCAGTTTTATGGACAACACAGATACGCAGTATTTT. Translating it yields CASSFMDNTDTQYF.

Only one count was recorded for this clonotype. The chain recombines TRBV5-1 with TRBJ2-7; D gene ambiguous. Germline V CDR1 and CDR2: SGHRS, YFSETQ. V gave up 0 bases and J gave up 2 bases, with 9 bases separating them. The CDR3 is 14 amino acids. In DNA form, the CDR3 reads TGCGCCAGCAGCTTGGACGCTGCCACCTACGAGCAGTACGTC. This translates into CASSLDAATYEQYV.

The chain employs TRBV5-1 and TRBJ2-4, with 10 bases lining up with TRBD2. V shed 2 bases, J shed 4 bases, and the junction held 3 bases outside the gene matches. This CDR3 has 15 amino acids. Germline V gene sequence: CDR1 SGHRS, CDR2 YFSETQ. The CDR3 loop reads CASSFSSGSKNIQYF. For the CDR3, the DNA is TGCGCCAGCAGCTTCTCTAGCGGGAGTAAAAACATTCAGTACTTC.

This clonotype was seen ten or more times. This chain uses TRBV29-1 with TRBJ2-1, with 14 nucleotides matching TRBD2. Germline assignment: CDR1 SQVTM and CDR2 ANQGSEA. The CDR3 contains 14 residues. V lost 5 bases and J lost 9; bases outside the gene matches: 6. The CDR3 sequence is CSVRLAGGVGEQFF. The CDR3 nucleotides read TGCAGCGTTAGACTAGCGGGAGGGGTCGGTGAGCAGTTCTTC.

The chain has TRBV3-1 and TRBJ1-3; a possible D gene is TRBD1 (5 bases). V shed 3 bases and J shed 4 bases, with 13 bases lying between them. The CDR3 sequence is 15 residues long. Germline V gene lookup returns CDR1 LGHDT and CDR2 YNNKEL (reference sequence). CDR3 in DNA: TGTGCCAGCAGCCACACAGGAGGGCGAGGAAACACCATATATTTT. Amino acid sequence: CASSHTGGRGNTIYF. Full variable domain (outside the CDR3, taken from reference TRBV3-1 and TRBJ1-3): DTAVSQTPKYLVTQMGNDKSIKCEQNLGHDTMYWYKQDSKKFLKIMFSYNNKELIINETVPNRFSPKSPDKAHLNLHINSLELGDSAVYFCASSHTGGRGNTIYFGEGSWLTVV.

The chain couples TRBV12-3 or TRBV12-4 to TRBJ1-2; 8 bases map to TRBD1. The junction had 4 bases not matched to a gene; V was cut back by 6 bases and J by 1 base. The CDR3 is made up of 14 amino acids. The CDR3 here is CASRETGVNYGYTF. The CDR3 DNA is TGTGCCAGCAGAGAGACAGGGGTTAACTATGGCTACACCTTC.

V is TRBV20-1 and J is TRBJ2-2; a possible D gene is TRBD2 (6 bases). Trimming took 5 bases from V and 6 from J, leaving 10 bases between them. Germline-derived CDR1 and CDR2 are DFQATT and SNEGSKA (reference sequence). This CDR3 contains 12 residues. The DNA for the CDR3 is TGCAGTGCTCCGGGAGTCTCCGGGGAGCTGTTTTTT. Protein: CSAPGVSGELFF.

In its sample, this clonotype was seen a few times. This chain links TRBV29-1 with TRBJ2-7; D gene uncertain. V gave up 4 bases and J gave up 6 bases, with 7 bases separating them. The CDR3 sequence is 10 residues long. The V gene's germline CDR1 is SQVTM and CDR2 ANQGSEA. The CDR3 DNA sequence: TGCAGCGTTGTAGTTGGCGAGCAGTACTTC. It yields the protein CSVVVGEQYF.

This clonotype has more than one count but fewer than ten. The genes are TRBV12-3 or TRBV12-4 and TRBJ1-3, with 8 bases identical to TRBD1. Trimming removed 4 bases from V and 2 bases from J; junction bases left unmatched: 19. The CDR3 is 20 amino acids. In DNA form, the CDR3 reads TGTGCCAGCAGTTACGACCGGGACAGGAGTCAACTTGTCCCTGGAAACACCATATATTTT. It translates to CASSYDRDRSQLVPGNTIYF.

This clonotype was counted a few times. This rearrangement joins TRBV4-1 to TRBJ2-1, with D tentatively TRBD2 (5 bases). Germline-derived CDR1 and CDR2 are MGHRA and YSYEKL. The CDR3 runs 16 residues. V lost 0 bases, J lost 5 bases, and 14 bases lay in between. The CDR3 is CASSQEPAVGHNEQFF. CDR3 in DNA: TGCGCCAGCAGCCAAGAGCCAGCGGTAGGGCACAATGAGCAGTTCTTC.

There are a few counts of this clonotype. CDR3 in DNA: TGTGCCAGCAGCCCCCTTCCGCCTGAAGCTTTCTTT. It encodes CASSPLPPEAFF. The V call is TRBV7-2, the J call TRBJ1-1; D gene ambiguous. Looked up from germline, CDR1 is SGHTA and CDR2 is FQGNSA. The CDR3 is made up of 12 amino acids. V was clipped by 5 bases and J by 6 bases, with 10 bases between them.

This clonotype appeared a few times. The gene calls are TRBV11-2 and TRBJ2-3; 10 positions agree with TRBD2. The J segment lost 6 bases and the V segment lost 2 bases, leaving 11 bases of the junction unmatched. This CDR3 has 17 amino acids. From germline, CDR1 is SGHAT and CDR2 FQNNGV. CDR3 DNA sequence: TGTGCCAGCAGCTTAAACGGAGCGGGAGGGCCATATGATACGCAGTATTTT. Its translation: CASSLNGAGGPYDTQYF.

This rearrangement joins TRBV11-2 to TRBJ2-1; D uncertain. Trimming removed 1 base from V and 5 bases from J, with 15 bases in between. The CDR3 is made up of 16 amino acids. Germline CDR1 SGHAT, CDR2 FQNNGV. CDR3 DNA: TGTGCCAGCAGCTTAGGTTTGCGCGCTGAGGACAATGAGCAGTTCTTC. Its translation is CASSLGLRAEDNEQFF.

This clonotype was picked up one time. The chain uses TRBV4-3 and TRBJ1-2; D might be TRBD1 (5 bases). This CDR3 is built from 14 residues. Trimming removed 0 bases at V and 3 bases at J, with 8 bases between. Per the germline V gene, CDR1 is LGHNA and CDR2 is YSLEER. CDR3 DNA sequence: TGCGCCAGCAGCCAAGACGGGACGCACTATGGCTACACCTTC. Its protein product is CASSQDGTHYGYTF.

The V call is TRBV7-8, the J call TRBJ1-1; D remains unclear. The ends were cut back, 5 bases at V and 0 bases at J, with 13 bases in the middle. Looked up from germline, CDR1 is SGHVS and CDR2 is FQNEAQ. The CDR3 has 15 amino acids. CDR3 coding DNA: TGTGCCAGCAGCGGTCGGCAGACGATGAACACTGAAGCTTTCTTT. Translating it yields CASSGRQTMNTEAFF. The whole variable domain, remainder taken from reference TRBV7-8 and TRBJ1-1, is GAGVSQSPRYKVAKRGQDVALRCDPISGHVSLFWYQQALGQGPEFLTYFQNEAQLDKSGLPSDRFFAERPEGSVSTLKIQRTQQEDSAVYLCASSGRQTMNTEAFFGQGTRLTVV.

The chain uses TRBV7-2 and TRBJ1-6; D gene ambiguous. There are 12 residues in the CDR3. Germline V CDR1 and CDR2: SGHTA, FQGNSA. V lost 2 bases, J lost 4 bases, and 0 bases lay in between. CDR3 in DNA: TGTGCCAGCAGCTTATATAATTCACCCCTCCACTTT. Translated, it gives CASSLYNSPLHF. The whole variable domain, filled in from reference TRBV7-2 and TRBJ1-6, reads GAGVSQSPSNKVTEKGKDVELRCDPISGHTALYWYRQSLGQGLEFLIYFQGNSAPDKSGLPSDRFSAERTGGSVSTLTIQRTQQEDSAVYLCASSLYNSPLHFGNGTRLTVT.

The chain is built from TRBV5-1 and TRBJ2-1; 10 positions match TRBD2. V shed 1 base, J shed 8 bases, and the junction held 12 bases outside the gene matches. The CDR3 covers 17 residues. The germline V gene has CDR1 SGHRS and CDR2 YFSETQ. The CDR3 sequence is CASSLRVAGGPGHEQFF. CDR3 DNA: TGCGCCAGCAGCTTGAGGGTAGCGGGAGGCCCTGGGCATGAGCAGTTCTTC.

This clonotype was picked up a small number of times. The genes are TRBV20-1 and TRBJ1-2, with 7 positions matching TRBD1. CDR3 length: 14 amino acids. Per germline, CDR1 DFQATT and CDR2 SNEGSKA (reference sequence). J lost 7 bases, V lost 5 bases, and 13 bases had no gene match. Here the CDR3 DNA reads TGCAGTGCTGTTACAGGGGTGCGCAGAGGTGGCTACACCTTC. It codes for CSAVTGVRRGGYTF.

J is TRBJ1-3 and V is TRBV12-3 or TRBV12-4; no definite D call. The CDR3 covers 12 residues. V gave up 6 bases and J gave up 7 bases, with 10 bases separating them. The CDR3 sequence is CASRSDGNTIYF. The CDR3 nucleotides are TGTGCCAGCAGATCGGACGGGAACACCATATATTTT.

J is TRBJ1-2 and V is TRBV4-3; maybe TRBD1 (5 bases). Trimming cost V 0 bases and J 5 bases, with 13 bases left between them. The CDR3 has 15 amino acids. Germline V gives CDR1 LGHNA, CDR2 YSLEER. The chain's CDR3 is CASSQEAGLGYGYTF. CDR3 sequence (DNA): TGCGCCAGCAGCCAAGAGGCAGGGTTAGGGTATGGCTACACCTTC.

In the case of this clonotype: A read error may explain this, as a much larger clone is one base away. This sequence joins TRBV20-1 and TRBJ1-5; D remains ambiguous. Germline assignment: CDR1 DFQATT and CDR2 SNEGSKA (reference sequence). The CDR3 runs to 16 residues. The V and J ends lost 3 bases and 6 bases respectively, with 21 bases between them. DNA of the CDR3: TGCAGTGCTAGTCCCCACGGGAATCCTAAGTGTCAGCCCCAGCATTTT. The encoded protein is CSASPHGNPKCQPQHF.

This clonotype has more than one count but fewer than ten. The CDR3 DNA reads TGTGCCAGCAGCTTAGAAGGATACGGAACTAACTATGGCTACACCTTC. The encoded protein is CASSLEGYGTNYGYTF. The chain is built from TRBV7-9 and TRBJ1-2; unclear D gene. Germline lookup yields CDR1 SEHNR and CDR2 FQNEAQ (reference sequence). This CDR3 comprises 16 residues. The V gene lost 1 base and the J gene lost 0 bases, with 12 bases spanning the gap.

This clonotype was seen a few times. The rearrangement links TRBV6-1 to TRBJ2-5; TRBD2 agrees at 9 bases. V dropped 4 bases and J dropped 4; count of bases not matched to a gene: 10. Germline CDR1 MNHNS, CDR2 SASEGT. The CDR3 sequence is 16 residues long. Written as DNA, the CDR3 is TGTGCCAGCAGTGCCAAAGGGACTAGCATCCCAGAGACCCAGTACTTC. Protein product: CASSAKGTSIPETQYF.

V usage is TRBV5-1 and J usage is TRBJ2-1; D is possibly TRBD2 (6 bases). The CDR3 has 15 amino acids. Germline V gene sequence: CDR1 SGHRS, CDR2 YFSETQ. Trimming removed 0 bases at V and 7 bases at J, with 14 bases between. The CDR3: CASSLGAGTLNEQFF. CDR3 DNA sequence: TGCGCCAGCAGCTTGGGTGCCGGGACTCTAAATGAGCAGTTCTTC.

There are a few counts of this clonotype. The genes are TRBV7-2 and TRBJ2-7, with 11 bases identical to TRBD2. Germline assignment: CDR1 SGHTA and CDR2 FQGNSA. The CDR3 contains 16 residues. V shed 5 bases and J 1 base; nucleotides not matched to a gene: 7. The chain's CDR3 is CASSPTGTSGSYEQYV. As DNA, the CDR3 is TGTGCCAGCAGCCCCACCGGGACTAGCGGATCCTACGAGCAGTACGTC.

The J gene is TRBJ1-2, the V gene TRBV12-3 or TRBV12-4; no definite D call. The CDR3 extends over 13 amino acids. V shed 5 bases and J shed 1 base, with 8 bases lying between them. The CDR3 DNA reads TGTGCCAGCAGTCCGCAGAATAACTATGGCTACACCTTC. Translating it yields CASSPQNNYGYTF.

DNA for the CDR3: TGTGCCAGCAGTCAGGACGGAACAACTAGCGGGACTTCCTACGAGCAGTACTTC. Protein: CASSQDGTTSGTSYEQYF. The rearrangement uses TRBV12-3 or TRBV12-4 and TRBJ2-7, with 10 nucleotides matching TRBD2. The CDR3 totals 18 residues. V gave up 5 bases and J gave up 1 base; unmatched junction bases: 14.

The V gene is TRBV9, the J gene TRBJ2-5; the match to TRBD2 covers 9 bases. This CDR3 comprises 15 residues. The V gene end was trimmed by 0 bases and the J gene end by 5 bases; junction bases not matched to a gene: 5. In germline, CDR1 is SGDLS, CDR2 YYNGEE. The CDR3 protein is CASSVAAGGRETQYF. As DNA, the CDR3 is TGTGCCAGCAGCGTAGCCGCGGGAGGGCGGGAGACCCAGTACTTC. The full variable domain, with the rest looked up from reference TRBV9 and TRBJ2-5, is DSGVTQTPKHLITATGQRVTLRCSPRSGDLSVYWYQQSLDQGLQFLIQYYNGEERAKGNILERFSAQQFPDLHSELNLSSLELGDSALYFCASSVAAGGRETQYFGPGTRLLVL.

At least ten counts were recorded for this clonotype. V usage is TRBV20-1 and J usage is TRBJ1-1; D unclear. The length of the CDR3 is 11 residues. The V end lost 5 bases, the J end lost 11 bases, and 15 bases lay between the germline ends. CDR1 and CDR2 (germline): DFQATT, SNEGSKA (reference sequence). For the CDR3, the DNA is TGCAGTGCTTCCAGGTCCTCAGAGGCTTTCTTT. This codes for CSASRSSEAFF.

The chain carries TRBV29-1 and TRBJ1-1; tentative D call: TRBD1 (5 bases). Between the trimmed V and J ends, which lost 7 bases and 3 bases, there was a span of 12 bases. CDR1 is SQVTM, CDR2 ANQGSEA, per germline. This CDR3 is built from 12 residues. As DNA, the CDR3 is TGCAGCGGAAAGGGGCGATACACTGAAGCTTTCTTT. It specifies CSGKGRYTEAFF.

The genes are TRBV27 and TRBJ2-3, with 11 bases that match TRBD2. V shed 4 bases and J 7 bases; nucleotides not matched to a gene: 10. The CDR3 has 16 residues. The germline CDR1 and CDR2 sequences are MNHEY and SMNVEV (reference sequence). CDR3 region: CASSSILAGVTHTQYF. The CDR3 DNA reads TGTGCCAGCAGTTCCATACTAGCGGGAGTAACCCATACGCAGTATTTT.

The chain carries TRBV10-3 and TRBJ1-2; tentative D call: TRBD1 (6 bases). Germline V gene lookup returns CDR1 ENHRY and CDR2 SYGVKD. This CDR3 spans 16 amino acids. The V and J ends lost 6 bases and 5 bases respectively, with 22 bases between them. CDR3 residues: CAISEGGTGTGYGYTF. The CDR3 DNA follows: TGTGCCATCAGCGAGGGAGGCACAGGGACCGGGTATGGCTACACCTTC.